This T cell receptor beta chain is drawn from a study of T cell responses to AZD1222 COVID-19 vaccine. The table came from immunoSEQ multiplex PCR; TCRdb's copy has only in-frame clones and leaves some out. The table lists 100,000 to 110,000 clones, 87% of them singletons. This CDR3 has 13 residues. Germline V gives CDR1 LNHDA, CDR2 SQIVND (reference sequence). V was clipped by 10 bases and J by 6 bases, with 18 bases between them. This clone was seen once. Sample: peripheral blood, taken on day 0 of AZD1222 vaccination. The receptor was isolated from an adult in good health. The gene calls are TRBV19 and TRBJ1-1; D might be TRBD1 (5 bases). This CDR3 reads CATSLVGGPEAFF. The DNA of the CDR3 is TGTGCCACCTCATTAGTGGGGGGACCTGAAGCTTTCTTT.